The 26 T cell receptor beta chains presented below share a single source sample, sequenced in a study of T cell responses to AZD1222 COVID-19 vaccine. Clones were read by immunoSEQ multiplex PCR, and TCRdb kept only the in-frame ones, dropping some. The sample shows over 130,000 clones, around nine tenths of them seen only once. The source material was peripheral blood, sampled 28 days after the second AZD1222 dose. The receptors were sampled from an adult who received the AZD1222 COVID-19 vaccine.

This clone came up a few times. This chain uses TRBV28 with TRBJ1-4; 8 nucleotides match TRBD1. The germline CDR1 and CDR2 sequences are MDHEN and SYDVKM. The J segment lost 7 bases and the V segment lost 7 bases, leaving 11 bases of the junction unmatched. CDR3 size: 15 residues. This CDR3 reads CASTLGAGGSEKLFF. Here the CDR3 DNA reads TGTGCCAGCACTTTGGGGGCAGGGGGCAGTGAAAAACTGTTTTTT.

This chain uses TRBV28 with TRBJ2-1, with 8 bases lining up with TRBD2. V lost 6 bases to trimming and J lost 6 bases; unmatched junction nucleotides: 10. CDR1 is MDHEN, CDR2 SYDVKM, per germline. This CDR3 spans 15 amino acids. In DNA, the CDR3 is TGTGCCAGCAGCTGGCCGGGGGGGGGCCTCAATGAGCAGTTCTTC. It yields the protein CASSWPGGGLNEQFF.

This chain joins TRBV6-5 and TRBJ2-7; D is unclear. CDR1 and CDR2 (germline): MNHEY, SVGAGI. The V and J ends lost 0 bases and 3 bases respectively, with 9 bases between them. The CDR3 is made up of 14 amino acids. The CDR3 loop reads CASSYSESLYEQYF. The CDR3 DNA is TGTGCCAGCAGTTACTCAGAATCCCTCTACGAGCAGTACTTC.

The rearrangement joins TRBV5-1 to TRBJ2-1, with D possibly called TRBD1 or TRBD2 (5 bases each). The V gene's germline CDR1 is SGHRS and CDR2 YFSETQ. CDR3 length equals 16 residues. V gave up 2 bases and J gave up 7 bases, with 19 bases separating them. In DNA form, the CDR3 reads TGCGCCAGCAGCTTTTCTGTGGGAGCCTCAGGGAATGAGCAGTTCTTC. This encodes CASSFSVGASGNEQFF.

This chain links TRBV6-5 with TRBJ1-1; D call uncertain. The V end was cut by 2 bases, the J end by 1 base, with 11 bases between. This CDR3 has 15 residues. The germline CDR1 and CDR2 sequences are MNHEY and SVGAGI. The CDR3 loop is CASSYESLANTEAFF. For the CDR3, the DNA is TGTGCCAGCAGTTACGAATCGCTGGCGAACACTGAAGCTTTCTTT.

The chain recombines TRBV7-9 with TRBJ1-2, with D uncertain. Germline V gives CDR1 SEHNR, CDR2 FQNEAQ (reference sequence). The V end was cut by 0 bases, the J end by 6 bases, with 11 bases between. This CDR3 spans 14 amino acids. The CDR3 DNA follows: TGTGCCAGCAGCTTAGCAGAAGGGAGACATGGCTACACCTTC. It specifies CASSLAEGRHGYTF.

The chain uses TRBV10-3 and TRBJ1-1; no definite D call. Looked up from germline, CDR1 is ENHRY and CDR2 is SYGVKD. V was clipped by 10 bases and J by 5 bases, with 11 bases between them. The CDR3 extends over 11 amino acids. CDR3 nucleotides: TGTGCCAGCCGGGGTACGACTGAAGCTTTCTTT. This translates into CASRGTTEAFF.

The chain joins TRBV21-1 to TRBJ2-2. TRBV21-1 constitutes a pseudogene. This CDR3 has 17 amino acids. The CDR3 coding sequence is TGTGCCAGCAGCAAAGGAAATGGGACGGAGAACACCGGGGAGCTGTTTTTT. The encoded protein is CASSKGNGTENTGELFF.

The V call is TRBV11-3, the J call TRBJ2-1; 7 bases map to TRBD2. Trimming cost V 3 bases and J 5 bases; bases outside gene matches: 10. The CDR3 totals 16 residues. Germline CDR1 is SGHNT and CDR2 is YENEEA. DNA of the CDR3: TGTGCCAGCAGCTTTTCGTCTAGCGGTAGGCACAATGAGCAGTTCTTC. Protein sequence: CASSFSSSGRHNEQFF.

CDR3: CASRGHGRGSETQYF. CDR3 DNA sequence: TGTGCCAGCAGAGGACACGGGAGGGGATCGGAGACCCAGTACTTC. The J gene is TRBJ2-5, the V gene TRBV2, with 8 bases fitting TRBD2. This CDR3 has 15 amino acids. The V gene end was trimmed by 6 bases and the J gene end by 5 bases; junction bases not matched to a gene: 11. CDR1 SNHLY and CDR2 FYNNEI come from the germline V gene.

Comment on this clone: The sample holds other DNA sequences that translate to the same CDR3. V gene TRBV15 combines with J gene TRBJ1-1, with D possibly TRBD1 on 5 matching bases. Germline loops: CDR1 LNHNV, CDR2 YYDKDF (reference sequence). The CDR3 length is 14 residues. The germline V and J ends were trimmed by 1 base and 5 bases, with 11 bases remaining between them. The CDR3 coding sequence is TGTGCCACCAGCAGAGCCTCAGGGAGGACTGAAGCTTTCTTT. Amino acids: CATSRASGRTEAFF.

This chain joins TRBV7-2 and TRBJ1-2, with D perhaps matching TRBD1 (6 bases). CDR1 and CDR2 (germline): SGHTA, FQGNSA. Trimming removed 4 bases at V and 3 bases at J, with 15 bases between. This CDR3 spans 15 amino acids. Here the CDR3 DNA reads TGTGCCAGCAGCTCCAGGGGTATTCGGGACTATGGCTACACCTTC. Translation gives CASSSRGIRDYGYTF.

The chain combines TRBV9 with TRBJ1-4, with 8 positions matching TRBD1. Germline V CDR1 and CDR2: SGDLS, YYNGEE. The ends lost 0 bases at V and 5 bases at J; junction bases unmatched: 3. CDR3 length: 15 amino acids. The CDR3 is CASSVGTGWNEKLFF. The CDR3 DNA reads as TGTGCCAGCAGCGTAGGGACAGGGTGGAATGAAAAACTGTTTTTT.

The rearrangement links TRBV9 to TRBJ1-3, with a weak D call TRBD1 (5 bases). CDR3 length: 16 residues. The ends were cut back, 1 base at V and 0 bases at J, with 11 bases in the middle. Per the germline V gene, CDR1 is SGDLS and CDR2 is YYNGEE. The CDR3 spells CASSVTLGPSGNTIYF. CDR3 DNA: TGTGCCAGCAGCGTAACCCTGGGACCCTCTGGAAACACCATATATTTT.

This clone was counted only a few times. This chain uses TRBV6-4 with TRBJ1-2; D ambiguous. V was shortened by 6 bases and J by 4 bases, with 12 bases between the two germline ends. This CDR3 is 13 amino acids long. The germline V gene encodes CDR1 MRHNA and CDR2 SNTAGT. This CDR3 reads CASSPEGGYGYTF. CDR3 coding DNA: TGTGCCAGCAGCCCGGAGGGAGGCTATGGCTACACCTTC.

The genes are TRBV12-3 or TRBV12-4 and TRBJ1-5; D gene unclear. The CDR3 is 13 amino acids. Trimming cost V 6 bases and J 1 base, with 7 bases left between them. This CDR3 is CASSPGSNQPQHF. The CDR3 DNA sequence: TGTGCCAGCAGCCCTGGGAGCAATCAGCCCCAGCATTTT.

The chain carries TRBV24-1 and TRBJ1-5, with D possibly matching TRBD1 (5 bases). The length of the CDR3 is 14 residues. The ends were cut back, 2 bases at V and 4 bases at J, with 8 bases in the middle. CDR1 is KGHDR, CDR2 SFDVKD, per germline. CDR3 in DNA: TGTGCCACCAGTGATTCCGCAGGGAATCAGCCCCAGCATTTT. It yields the protein CATSDSAGNQPQHF.

This clone has only one observation. The chain links TRBV28 to TRBJ2-7; D possibly corresponds to TRBD2 (6 bases). Between the trimmed V and J ends, which lost 5 bases and 6 bases, there was a span of 11 bases. CDR1 and CDR2 (germline): MDHEN, SYDVKM. The CDR3 totals 12 residues. CDR3 in amino acids: CASSKGLLEQYV. In DNA form, the CDR3 reads TGTGCCAGCAGTAAGGGACTGCTCGAGCAGTACGTC.

This clone appeared a single time. The chain employs TRBV7-9 and TRBJ2-1; 11 bases fit TRBD1. This CDR3 region has 16 residues. Germline lookup yields CDR1 SEHNR and CDR2 FQNEAQ (reference sequence). After removal of 4 bases from V and 5 bases from J, the junction contained 7 bases not matched to a gene. The CDR3 DNA follows: TGTGCCAGCAGCTGGGTTAGGACAGGGGGCAACAATGAGCAGTTCTTC. Residues: CASSWVRTGGNNEQFF.

CDR3 nucleotides: TGTGCCAGTAGTACCTCCGGGAAGGGAAATGAAGCTTTCTTT. Protein sequence: CASSTSGKGNEAFF. The chain recombines TRBV19 with TRBJ1-1; D gene uncertain. Looked up from germline, CDR1 is LNHDA and CDR2 is SQIVND (reference sequence). V was shortened by 4 bases and J by 7 bases, with 16 bases between the two germline ends. The CDR3 spans 14 residues.

This chain joins TRBV7-8 and TRBJ2-1; D not certain. This CDR3 has 13 amino acids. Trimming stripped 0 bases from V and 3 bases from J, with 3 bases between. Germline CDR1 reads SGHVS; CDR2 reads FQNEAQ. CDR3: CASSLALYNEQFF. The CDR3 coding sequence is TGTGCCAGCAGCTTAGCGCTCTACAATGAGCAGTTCTTC.

This clone was picked up a small number of times. This chain joins TRBV4-2 and TRBJ1-2; 7 bases line up with TRBD1. V lost 1 base to trimming and J lost 4 bases; unmatched junction nucleotides: 9. The CDR3 runs 16 residues. The germline V gene has CDR1 LGHNA and CDR2 YNFKEQ. This CDR3 is CASSQGDSGTVYGYTF. In DNA, the CDR3 is TGTGCCAGCAGCCAAGGAGACTCCGGGACAGTCTATGGCTACACCTTC.

The J gene is TRBJ2-2, the V gene TRBV24-1, with D tentatively TRBD1 (6 bases). Germline values: CDR1 KGHDR, CDR2 SFDVKD. CDR3 size: 15 residues. V lost 7 bases to trimming and J lost 11 bases, with 22 bases between them. CDR3 region: CATSRDILLGTELFF. The CDR3, as DNA: TGTGCCACCAGCCGGGACATCCTCCTGGGTACTGAGCTGTTTTTT.

The genes are TRBV2 and TRBJ1-6; 9 nucleotides line up with TRBD1. After removal of 5 bases from V and 4 bases from J, the junction contained 6 bases not matched to a gene. The germline V gene has CDR1 SNHLY and CDR2 FYNNEI. The CDR3 sequence is 16 residues long. CDR3 nucleotide sequence: TGTGCCAGCAGTTGGGACAGGGAATTTTATAATTCACCCCTCCACTTT. Its protein product is CASSWDREFYNSPLHF.

The chain joins TRBV9 to TRBJ1-5, with D possibly matching TRBD1 (6 bases). Germline CDR1 SGDLS, CDR2 YYNGEE. V was clipped by 1 base and J by 6 bases, with 14 bases between them. The length of the CDR3 is 15 residues. The CDR3 sequence is CASSVSGAFGQPQHF. The CDR3 DNA reads TGTGCCAGCAGCGTATCGGGGGCTTTCGGTCAGCCCCAGCATTTT.

The rearrangement uses TRBV5-4 and TRBJ2-1; 12 bases align to TRBD2. Germline V gives CDR1 SGHNT, CDR2 YYREEE (reference sequence). The V gene end was trimmed by 5 bases and the J gene end by 4 bases; junction bases not matched to a gene: 7. The CDR3 length is 16 residues. Written as DNA, the CDR3 is TGTGCCAGCAGGCCTGAGACTAGCGGGAGATACAATGAGCAGTTCTTC. Its translation: CASRPETSGRYNEQFF.